The 30 T cell receptor beta chains below were found in one sample sequenced in a study of CD8+CD57+ T cells in acquired aplastic anemia. Profiling of TCR beta VDJ combinations and CDR3 sequences used genomic DNA as template. Each CDR3 protein is one row after TCRdb ran MiXCR on the reads. The sample contains over 150,000 distinct CDR3 sequences, less than 65% of which appear only once. Patients sequenced had flow cytometry evidence of CD8+CD57+ cell expansion. The sample comprised sorted CD4+, CD8+, or CD8+CD57+ T cells (not recorded which) from PBMCs. These receptors all stem from a human donor with aplastic anemia.

The chain links TRBV7-9 to TRBJ2-1, with D perhaps TRBD2 (6 bases). The V gene lost 5 bases and the J gene lost 3 bases, with 14 bases spanning the gap. CDR3 length equals 15 residues. Germline values: CDR1 SEHNR, CDR2 FQNEAQ (reference sequence). In nucleotides, the CDR3 is TGTGCCAGCAGCCCAGGGACTGGATACTACAATGAGCAGTTCTTC. It yields the protein CASSPGTGYYNEQFF.

V gene TRBV2 combines with J gene TRBJ2-7; D remains ambiguous. Germline V gene lookup returns CDR1 SNHLY and CDR2 FYNNEI. This CDR3 is 13 amino acids long. With 7 bases removed from V and 3 bases from J, the gap between germline ends came to 13 bases. The CDR3 DNA is TGTGCCAGCACCGTAGGCGACGGCTACGAGCAGTACTTC. The encoded protein is CASTVGDGYEQYF.

This clonotype has at least ten counts. The chain links TRBV7-9 to TRBJ2-1, with D possibly being TRBD1 (5 bases). This CDR3 is 15 amino acids long. V was shortened by 3 bases and J by 0 bases, with 9 bases between the two germline ends. The V gene's germline CDR1 is SEHNR and CDR2 FQNEAQ (reference sequence). The CDR3: CASSLEDSSYNEQFF. The CDR3 DNA is TGTGCCAGCAGCTTGGAAGACAGCTCCTACAATGAGCAGTTCTTC. Drawing the rest from reference TRBV7-9 and TRBJ2-1, the complete variable domain is DTGVSQNPRHKITKRGQNVTFRCDPISEHNRLYWYRQTLGQGPEFLTYFQNEAQLEKSRLLSDRFSAERPKGSFSTLEIQRTEQGDSAMYLCASSLEDSSYNEQFFGPGTRLTVL.

Only a few counts were recorded for this clonotype. The chain carries TRBV20-1 and TRBJ2-7; TRBD2 might be the D (6 bases). Trimming stripped 5 bases from V and 2 bases from J, with 13 bases between. The CDR3 spans 13 residues. Germline V gene lookup returns CDR1 DFQATT and CDR2 SNEGSKA (reference sequence). CDR3 amino acids: CSAYLAEAYEQYF. CDR3 nucleotide sequence: TGCAGTGCTTATTTAGCGGAGGCCTACGAGCAGTACTTC.

The genes are TRBV29-1 and TRBJ2-3, with 10 bases that match TRBD2. J was trimmed by 11 bases and V by 8 bases; bases with no gene match: 13. From germline, CDR1 is SQVTM and CDR2 ANQGSEA. The CDR3 is made up of 13 amino acids. In nucleotides, the CDR3 is TGCAGCACCGAGCGGGGGGGTTACAATGAGCAGTATTTT. Its translation: CSTERGGYNEQYF.

The chain links TRBV7-8 to TRBJ1-1; weak D call: TRBD1 (6 bases). Germline assignment: CDR1 SGHVS and CDR2 FQNEAQ. There are 14 residues in the CDR3. V shed 0 bases and J shed 4 bases, with 9 bases lying between them. This chain's CDR3 is CASSLAQGPTEAFF. CDR3 nucleotide sequence: TGTGCCAGCAGCTTAGCACAGGGTCCCACTGAAGCTTTCTTT. Complete variable domain (other parts from reference TRBV7-8 and TRBJ1-1): GAGVSQSPRYKVAKRGQDVALRCDPISGHVSLFWYQQALGQGPEFLTYFQNEAQLDKSGLPSDRFFAERPEGSVSTLKIQRTQQEDSAVYLCASSLAQGPTEAFFGQGTRLTVV.

The chain is built from TRBV9 and TRBJ2-7; 10 bases line up with TRBD2. Per germline, CDR1 SGDLS and CDR2 YYNGEE. The CDR3 runs to 14 residues. V trimming: 3 bases; J trimming: 1 base; junction bases outside the gene matches: 1. The CDR3: CASSETSGSYEQYF. In nucleotides, the CDR3 is TGTGCCAGCAGCGAGACTAGCGGGTCCTACGAGCAGTACTTC.

This clonotype was counted ten times or more. The V and J genes are TRBV2 and TRBJ1-2, with D hard to call. This CDR3 has 13 amino acids. Trimming cost V 3 bases and J 2 bases, with 7 bases left between them. Per germline, CDR1 SNHLY and CDR2 FYNNEI. CDR3 amino acids: CASSDGENYGYTF. CDR3 bases: TGTGCCAGCAGTGACGGGGAAAACTATGGCTACACCTTC.

Many counts were recorded for this clonotype. The chain recombines TRBV20-1 with TRBJ2-7, with D possibly being TRBD1 or TRBD2 (5 bases each). CDR3 size: 11 residues. Germline values: CDR1 DFQATT, CDR2 SNEGSKA (reference sequence). V gave up 6 bases and J gave up 3 bases, with 9 bases separating them. In DNA, the CDR3 is TGCAGTGCGACTACAGGCTACGAGCAGTACTTC. Translation gives CSATTGYEQYF.

The genes are TRBV7-2 and TRBJ1-6; perhaps TRBD1 as D (5 bases). CDR3 length: 15 amino acids. CDR1 and CDR2 from the germline V gene are SGHTA and FQGNSA. V was cut by 0 bases and J by 10 bases, with 13 bases left in between. CDR3 sequence (DNA): TGTGCCAGCAGCTTAGCCGGGAGGGGAAGCTCACCCCTCCACTTT. It is translated as CASSLAGRGSSPLHF.

The sample holds many counts of this clonotype. V and J are TRBV5-1 and TRBJ2-7, with TRBD1 matching 8 bases. V trimming: 1 base; J trimming: 6 bases; junction bases outside the gene matches: 0. The CDR3 is made up of 12 amino acids. Germline CDR1 is SGHRS and CDR2 is YFSETQ. The CDR3 loop is CASSLTGGEQYF. CDR3 in DNA: TGCGCCAGCAGCTTGACAGGGGGCGAGCAGTACTTC.

The chain uses TRBV12-3 or TRBV12-4 and TRBJ2-1; 14 bases align to TRBD2. J gave up 6 bases and V 6 bases, and 13 bases lay outside the gene matches. The CDR3 contains 18 residues. The CDR3 DNA sequence: TGTGCCAGCAGCCACCTAGGACTAGCGGGGGGTCCCGGCAATGAGCAGTTCTTC. This codes for CASSHLGLAGGPGNEQFF.

CDR3 protein: CAPWDANTGELFF. The CDR3 DNA follows: TGTGCCCCGTGGGACGCGAACACCGGGGAGCTGTTTTTT. The chain recombines TRBV7-9 with TRBJ2-2; tentatively, D is TRBD1 or TRBD2 (5 bases each). The CDR3 contains 13 residues. Trimming pared 11 bases from V and 0 bases from J, leaving 10 bases between. Germline V lookup: CDR1 SEHNR, CDR2 FQNEAQ (reference sequence).

There are a few counts of this clonotype. The chain joins TRBV7-2 to TRBJ2-5; D is undetermined. This CDR3 comprises 12 residues. Germline V lookup: CDR1 SGHTA, CDR2 FQGNSA. Trimming shortened V by 4 bases and J by 5 bases, and 8 bases separated the two germline ends. CDR3 region: CASSWWQETQYF. CDR3 sequence (DNA): TGTGCCAGCAGCTGGTGGCAGGAGACCCAGTACTTC.

The V gene is TRBV20-1, the J gene TRBJ2-7; weak D call: TRBD1 (5 bases). Germline V CDR1 and CDR2: DFQATT, SNEGSKA (reference sequence). The length of the CDR3 is 11 residues. In DNA, the CDR3 is TGCAGCGTTGGACATTGGGGCGAGCAGTACTTC. Protein product: CSVGHWGEQYF.

V and J are TRBV7-3 and TRBJ1-6; weak D call: TRBD1 (6 bases). The V end lost 6 bases, the J end lost 4 bases, and 10 bases lay between the germline ends. This CDR3 is 14 amino acids long. Germline assignment: CDR1 SGHTA and CDR2 FQGTGA. For the CDR3, the DNA is TGTGCCAGCAGTGCGGACAGTTATAATTCACCCCTCCACTTT. This encodes CASSADSYNSPLHF.

This chain links TRBV20-1 with TRBJ1-5, with D maybe TRBD1 (5 bases). The CDR3 covers 14 residues. CDR1 is DFQATT, CDR2 SNEGSKA, per germline (reference sequence). V lost 6 bases and J 1 base, leaving 13 bases between the germline ends. CDR3: CSAAGSESNQPQHF. Here the CDR3 DNA reads TGCAGTGCGGCAGGGTCTGAGAGCAATCAGCCCCAGCATTTT.

This clonotype showed up many times. V usage is TRBV27 and J usage is TRBJ1-2; no reliable D call. V dropped 2 bases and J dropped 7 bases, with 11 bases sitting between them. The germline gives CDR1 MNHEY, CDR2 SMNVEV (reference sequence). The CDR3 totals 13 residues. The CDR3, as DNA: TGTGCCAGCAGTTTAGGCACAACCGGTGGCTACACCTTC. The encoded protein is CASSLGTTGGYTF.

Many counts were recorded for this clonotype. The rearrangement links TRBV4-1 to TRBJ2-7; 7 nucleotides line up with TRBD1. The CDR3 contains 16 residues. Germline values: CDR1 MGHRA, CDR2 YSYEKL. The trim removed 1 base at V and 2 bases at J, leaving 8 bases unmatched. DNA of the CDR3: TGCGCCAGCAGCCAAGCCATGACAGGGACAACCTACGAGCAGTACTTC. Its translation is CASSQAMTGTTYEQYF.

The V call is TRBV7-2, the J call TRBJ2-5; 13 bases match TRBD2. The germline CDR1 and CDR2 sequences are SGHTA and FQGNSA. The CDR3 contains 15 residues. The V segment lost 5 bases and the J segment 2 bases; nucleotides outside the gene matches: 2. The CDR3 DNA reads as TGTGCCAGCAGCCAACTAGCGGGGGGGCAAGAGACCCAGTACTTC. Translation gives CASSQLAGGQETQYF.

CDR3 loop: CASSSSGTGYEQYF. CDR3 DNA: TGTGCCAGCAGCTCCTCCGGGACGGGCTACGAGCAGTACTTC. The chain employs TRBV7-9 and TRBJ2-7, with D perhaps assigned TRBD1 or TRBD2 (5 bases each). V was cut by 4 bases and J by 3 bases, with 13 bases left in between. This CDR3 spans 14 amino acids. CDR1 is SEHNR and CDR2 is FQNEAQ in the germline V gene (reference sequence).

This chain connects TRBV2 to TRBJ1-2; D remains unclear. This CDR3 contains 15 residues. Trimming shortened V by 0 bases and J by 5 bases, and 13 bases separated the two germline ends. From germline, CDR1 is SNHLY and CDR2 FYNNEI. The CDR3 DNA sequence: TGTGCCAGCAGTGAAGCGCACGGCGGGGTTTATGGCTACACCTTC. The encoded protein is CASSEAHGGVYGYTF.

This clonotype was seen a single time. The chain is built from TRBV14 and TRBJ2-5, with 9 bases lining up with TRBD1. CDR1 SGHDN and CDR2 FVKESK come from the germline V gene. Unmatched junction bases numbered 10, after V lost 3 bases and J lost 8 bases. The CDR3 is 15 residues long. The DNA for the CDR3 is TGTGCCAGCAGCCACCTCGGGACAGGGTCAGGTACCCAGTACTTC. This gives the protein CASSHLGTGSGTQYF.

J is TRBJ2-5 and V is TRBV6-1; TRBD2 might be the D (6 bases). The germline V gene encodes CDR1 MNHNS and CDR2 SASEGT. The CDR3 length is 12 residues. V lost 6 bases, J lost 2 bases, and 7 bases lay in between. CDR3 amino acids: CASRTRQETQYF. The CDR3 bases are TGTGCCAGCAGGACTAGACAAGAGACCCAGTACTTC.

The chain carries TRBV20-1 and TRBJ2-7, with D unclear. With 4 bases removed from V and 0 bases from J, the gap between germline ends came to 7 bases. The CDR3 covers 12 residues. The germline V gene has CDR1 DFQATT and CDR2 SNEGSKA (reference sequence). The CDR3 reads CSANGFSYEQYF. In nucleotides, the CDR3 is TGCAGTGCTAACGGTTTCTCCTACGAGCAGTACTTC.

This clonotype was seen ten or more times. The chain has TRBV7-8 and TRBJ2-2; D gene ambiguous. The germline V gene has CDR1 SGHVS and CDR2 FQNEAQ. The V gene lost 1 base and the J gene lost 5 bases, with 14 bases spanning the gap. This CDR3 has 16 amino acids. This CDR3 reads CASSLEWSATTGELFF. Written as DNA, the CDR3 is TGTGCCAGCAGCTTAGAATGGTCGGCGACTACCGGGGAGCTGTTTTTT. Together with reference TRBV7-8 and TRBJ2-2, the CDR3 gives the full variable domain: GAGVSQSPRYKVAKRGQDVALRCDPISGHVSLFWYQQALGQGPEFLTYFQNEAQLDKSGLPSDRFFAERPEGSVSTLKIQRTQQEDSAVYLCASSLEWSATTGELFFGEGSRLTVL.

The gene calls are TRBV4-2 and TRBJ2-7; TRBD1 matches 8 bases. CDR1 is LGHNA and CDR2 is YNFKEQ in the germline V gene. The CDR3 sequence is 15 residues long. J lost 3 bases, V lost 5 bases, and 9 bases had no gene match. CDR3: CASSDDRGTDYEQYF. DNA of the CDR3: TGTGCCAGCAGCGATGACAGGGGAACCGACTACGAGCAGTACTTC.

This clonotype was seen a handful of times. This could be a read error, since a much larger clone is one nucleotide away. In this CDR3 the conserved last residue, phenylalanine or tryptophan, is missing, so a read error is likely. The J gene is TRBJ2-5, the V gene TRBV18; tentatively, D is TRBD2 (5 bases). V was trimmed by 2 bases and J by 5 bases, leaving 9 bases between them. Germline lookup yields CDR1 KGHSH and CDR2 LQKENI. This CDR3 is 13 amino acids long. CDR3 sequence reads: CASSPSPGETQYS. CDR3 sequence (DNA): TGTGCCAGCTCACCATCTCCGGGGGAGACCCAGTACTCC.

The V and J genes are TRBV20-1 and TRBJ1-1, with TRBD1 as a possible D gene (5 bases). Trimming removed 6 bases at V and 4 bases at J, with 6 bases between. CDR1 and CDR2 from the germline V gene are DFQATT and SNEGSKA (reference sequence). CDR3 size: 10 residues. CDR3 protein: CSAGLTEAFF. For the CDR3, the DNA is TGCAGTGCGGGACTCACTGAAGCTTTCTTT.

The CDR3 DNA reads TGCGCCCGGCGATACGGGGGTTTCTCGGCCTTTCCTGAGTTCTTC. Translation gives CARRYGGFSAFPEFF. The gene calls are TRBV10-1 and TRBJ2-1, with D possibly TRBD2 on 6 matching bases. Germline assignment: CDR1 WNHNN and CDR2 SYGVQD (reference sequence). V was cut by 11 bases and J by 14 bases, with 31 bases left in between. The CDR3 is 15 residues long.